Listed here are 20 T cell receptor beta chains from one sample, sequenced in a study of identical twins. TCRdb redid the calling of the 5' RACE reads with MiXCR, one entry per CDR3 protein. The sample holds fewer than 350,000 distinct CDR3 sequences; under 9% are singletons and the top ten take roughly 2%. These sequences were also reported in another study, on yellow fever vaccine responses in identical twins.

What was sequenced was memory (CD45RO+) T cells sorted from blood. The receptors stem from a woman aged 18-29 years in good health.

The DNA for the CDR3 is TGTGCCAGCAGCCAACGGACTAGCGGCCAAGAGACCCAGTACTTC. It encodes CASSQRTSGQETQYF. The rearrangement uses TRBV3-1 and TRBJ2-5; 10 nucleotides agree with TRBD2. From germline, CDR1 is LGHDT and CDR2 YNNKEL (reference sequence). The CDR3 is made up of 15 amino acids. Trimming at V came to 2 bases and at J to 1 base, leaving 1 base not matched to a gene.

There are a few counts of this clonotype. The V gene is TRBV7-8, the J gene TRBJ2-1, with 8 bases identical to TRBD1. From germline, CDR1 is SGHVS and CDR2 FQNEAQ. V shed 6 bases and J 1 base; nucleotides not matched to a gene: 5. The CDR3 contains 15 residues. DNA for the CDR3: TGTGCCAGCAGTTCGGACAGGGTGTCCTACAATGAGCAGTTCTTC. Its protein product is CASSSDRVSYNEQFF.

The V gene is TRBV15, the J gene TRBJ1-1, with no clear D. CDR1 is LNHNV, CDR2 YYDKDF, per germline (reference sequence). Trimming took off 3 bases at V and 7 bases at J, with 12 bases between the two ends. There are 13 residues in the CDR3. The chain's CDR3 is CATSRCEEDEAFF. CDR3 DNA: TGTGCCACCAGCAGGTGCGAGGAGGATGAAGCTTTCTTT.

The chain uses TRBV12-3 or TRBV12-4 and TRBJ1-5, with unresolved D. The CDR3 extends over 14 amino acids. The germline V and J ends were trimmed by 4 bases and 2 bases, with 9 bases remaining between them. CDR3 nucleotide sequence: TGTGCCAGCAGTTCCGGGAGTGGCAATCAGCCCCAGCATTTT. This translates into CASSSGSGNQPQHF.

This chain uses TRBV20-1 with TRBJ1-1; weak D call: TRBD1 (6 bases). There are 12 residues in the CDR3. Germline values: CDR1 DFQATT, CDR2 SNEGSKA (reference sequence). The V end lost 0 bases, the J end lost 11 bases, and 13 bases lay between the germline ends. This CDR3 is CSARDLGGAAFF. Written as DNA, the CDR3 is TGCAGTGCTAGAGATCTTGGGGGGGCCGCTTTCTTT.

By sample fraction, this clonotype is medium-sized. This sequence joins TRBV24-1 and TRBJ2-7; TRBD1 might be the D (5 bases). This CDR3 spans 12 amino acids. The germline gives CDR1 KGHDR, CDR2 SFDVKD. With 7 bases removed from V and 1 base from J, the gap between germline ends came to 7 bases. The CDR3 loop reads CATSQGSYEQYF. The CDR3 DNA follows: TGTGCCACCAGCCAGGGTTCCTACGAGCAGTACTTC.

This clonotype turned up a few times. This chain connects TRBV28 to TRBJ2-7, with TRBD1 matching 9 bases. The CDR3 is made up of 14 amino acids. Trimming removed 5 bases from V and 4 bases from J; junction bases left unmatched: 6. The germline V gene has CDR1 MDHEN and CDR2 SYDVKM. The CDR3 here is CASSPGQGSYEQYV. CDR3 bases: TGTGCCAGCAGTCCGGGACAGGGTTCTTACGAGCAGTACGTC.

Many counts were recorded for this clonotype. This chain links TRBV29-1 with TRBJ2-5; 9 bases fit TRBD1. V lost 5 bases to trimming and J lost 4 bases; unmatched junction nucleotides: 8. Germline values: CDR1 SQVTM, CDR2 ANQGSEA. There are 14 residues in the CDR3. In DNA, the CDR3 is TGCAGCGTTACCGGGACAGGGCGGTCAGAGACCCAGTACTTC. It is translated as CSVTGTGRSETQYF.

This clonotype came up many times. The chain is built from TRBV6-1 and TRBJ2-5, with D maybe TRBD1 (6 bases). Germline V gene data show CDR1 as MNHNS and CDR2 as SASEGT. Between the trimmed V and J ends, which lost 6 bases and 1 base, there was a span of 18 bases. There are 16 residues in the CDR3. The CDR3 region is CASRSRAGVSQETQYF. As DNA, the CDR3 is TGTGCCAGCAGGTCTAGAGCAGGGGTCAGCCAAGAGACCCAGTACTTC.

This clonotype was counted many times. This CDR3 is CASSTGGDTEAFF. The CDR3 DNA reads TGCGCCAGCAGCACGGGGGGGGACACTGAAGCTTTCTTT. This sequence joins TRBV5-1 and TRBJ1-1; D is perhaps TRBD1 (5 bases). Looked up from germline, CDR1 is SGHRS and CDR2 is YFSETQ. This CDR3 comprises 13 residues. V lost 4 bases and J 3 bases, leaving 10 bases between the germline ends.

There are a few counts of this clonotype. The V call is TRBV6-1, the J call TRBJ1-5, with 7 nucleotides matching TRBD1. V lost 9 bases and J lost 0; bases outside the gene matches: 5. Germline values: CDR1 MNHNS, CDR2 SASEGT. This CDR3 comprises 14 residues. CDR3 DNA sequence: TGTGCCAGTAAACAGGGGAGTAGCAATCAGCCCCAGCATTTT. It is translated as CASKQGSSNQPQHF.

This rearrangement joins TRBV6-1 to TRBJ2-3, with 8 bases fitting TRBD2. V shed 8 bases, J shed 1 base, and the junction held 5 bases outside the gene matches. The germline V gene has CDR1 MNHNS and CDR2 SASEGT. The CDR3 has 14 amino acids. The CDR3 reads CASGGRGGTDTQYF. CDR3 nucleotides: TGTGCCAGCGGCGGGCGGGGGGGCACAGATACGCAGTATTTT.

This clonotype was found many times. The V and J genes are TRBV4-1 and TRBJ2-2, with D tentatively TRBD1 (6 bases). The V gene lost 0 bases and the J gene lost 6 bases, with 14 bases spanning the gap. The germline V gene encodes CDR1 MGHRA and CDR2 YSYEKL. This CDR3 has 16 amino acids. The CDR3 reads CASSQDTGQTPGELFF. In nucleotides, the CDR3 is TGCGCCAGCAGCCAAGATACGGGACAAACGCCCGGGGAGCTGTTTTTT.

This rearrangement joins TRBV6-1 to TRBJ2-1; perhaps TRBD1 as D (5 bases). This CDR3 comprises 16 residues. V gave up 4 bases and J gave up 0 bases, with 13 bases separating them. Germline CDR1 MNHNS, CDR2 SASEGT. Here the CDR3 reads CASSVRARGSYNEQFF. The CDR3 bases are TGTGCCAGCAGTGTTCGGGCAAGGGGCTCCTACAATGAGCAGTTCTTC.

The chain is built from TRBV6-1 and TRBJ1-1, with 10 nucleotides matching TRBD1. Germline assignment: CDR1 MNHNS and CDR2 SASEGT. The CDR3 is 16 amino acids. V lost 5 bases to trimming and J lost 6 bases; unmatched junction nucleotides: 12. The DNA for the CDR3 is TGTGCCAGCAGTAAGACAGGGGGCAGGGCCGGCGCTGAAGCTTTCTTT. Protein: CASSKTGGRAGAEAFF.

This clonotype has just a few counts. The V and J genes are TRBV12-3 or TRBV12-4 and TRBJ1-1; the D is unclear. V was shortened by 2 bases and J by 1 base, with 8 bases between the two germline ends. There are 14 residues in the CDR3. The CDR3 coding sequence is TGTGCCAGCAGTTTAAGGATGGGGAACACTGAAGCTTTCTTT. It codes for CASSLRMGNTEAFF.

This clonotype was observed at least ten times. The V and J genes are TRBV12-3 or TRBV12-4 and TRBJ2-1, with D perhaps being TRBD1 or TRBD2 (5 bases each). V was clipped by 3 bases and J by 9 bases, with 15 bases between them. The CDR3 covers 14 residues. The CDR3 sequence is CASSFGSAGSEQFF. The DNA for the CDR3 is TGTGCCAGCAGTTTCGGATCGGCAGGGAGTGAGCAGTTCTTC.

This clonotype was seen repeatedly, ten times or more. The chain employs TRBV28 and TRBJ2-7; 8 nucleotides align to TRBD1. CDR1 and CDR2 (germline): MDHEN, SYDVKM. The ends lost 5 bases at V and 4 bases at J; junction bases unmatched: 7. This CDR3 spans 14 amino acids. The CDR3: CASSPGQVKYEQYF. CDR3 sequence (DNA): TGTGCCAGCAGTCCGGGACAGGTAAAGTACGAGCAGTACTTC.

The chain links TRBV3-1 to TRBJ2-1; D ambiguous. This CDR3 contains 15 residues. Germline CDR1 reads LGHDT; CDR2 reads YNNKEL (reference sequence). V was pared by 0 bases and J by 0 bases, with 6 bases between. Written as DNA, the CDR3 is TGTGCCAGCAGCCAAGACAGAACCTCCTACAATGAGCAGTTCTTC. It translates to CASSQDRTSYNEQFF.

The chain has TRBV3-1 and TRBJ2-1; a weak D match, TRBD2 (6 bases). The germline V and J ends were trimmed by 4 bases and 1 base, with 11 bases remaining between them. The CDR3 extends over 15 amino acids. Germline loops: CDR1 LGHDT, CDR2 YNNKEL (reference sequence). The CDR3 nucleotides read TGTGCCAGCAGCCCCCCGACTAGGTCCTACAATGAGCAGTTCTTC. Protein sequence: CASSPPTRSYNEQFF.